This entry lists 20 T cell receptor beta chains sequenced from one sample in a study of regulatory T cells in long-lasting Graves disease (dated by TCRdb to the early 2020s). The meaning of the sample's time point label: newly diagnosed GD, antithyroid drugs for less than 3 months. RNA was extracted from PBMCs in TRIzol for both TCR sequencing and RNA sequencing. Library preparation employed multiplex PCR. Instrument on record: Illumina HiSeq 4000. CDR3 regions were amplified by Arm-PCR with iRepertoire HTBI primers to construct TCR beta libraries. TCRdb itself trimmed the public reads at Q25 with fastp, ran MiXCR and retained productive beta chains. Entries are consolidated by CDR3 protein sequence, retaining the most common genes and DNA. Recorded for this sample are about 400,000 distinct CDR3 sequences; 15% to 17% of them occurred a single time. Of the sample, 22% is held by the ten largest clones.

Sequenced material: peripheral blood mononuclear cells (PBMCs), taken at new diagnosis, from a patient treated with antithyroid drugs. These receptor sequences come from a female donor with Graves disease.

About this clonotype: A read error is possible here, since a much larger clone lies one base away. V is TRBV7-2 and J is TRBJ2-3; D is possibly TRBD1 (6 bases). Germline CDR1 reads SGHTA; CDR2 reads FQGNSA. The CDR3 consists of 15 residues. The CDR3 reads CVSSSTGSWVDTQYF. CDR3 bases: TGTGTCAGCAGTAGTACAGGGAGTTGGGTGGATACGCAGTATTTT.

About this clonotype: A far larger clone lies a single base away; this is likely a read error. The CDR3, as DNA: TGTGCCAGCAGCTTAGGTGTCCGAAGGGGAGGCGGGGAGCTGTTTTTT. This sequence encodes CASSLGVRRGGGELFF. The chain has TRBV11-3 and TRBJ2-2; possibly TRBD2 for D (6 bases). The CDR3 runs 16 residues. Germline V CDR1 and CDR2: SGHNT, YENEEA. V lost 1 base, J lost 7 bases, and 16 bases lay in between. Full variable domain (outside the CDR3, taken from reference TRBV11-3 and TRBJ2-2): EAGVVQSPRYKIIEKKQPVAFWCNPISGHNTLYWYLQNLGQGPELLIRYENEEAVDDSQLPKDRFSAERLKGVDSTLKIQPAELGDSAVYLCASSLGVRRGGGELFFGEGSRLTVL.

This clonotype has at least ten counts. The chain couples TRBV3-1 to TRBJ2-1; TRBD2 agrees at 10 bases. The length of the CDR3 is 18 residues. Germline V gene data show CDR1 as LGHDT and CDR2 as YNNKEL (reference sequence). With 2 bases clipped from V and 7 bases from J, the junction kept 14 bases outside the gene matches. CDR3 nucleotides: TGTGCCAGCAGCCAAACGATGGGGGTAGCGGGGGGCCGGAATGAGCAGTTCTTC. Amino acid sequence: CASSQTMGVAGGRNEQFF.

V usage is TRBV2 and J usage is TRBJ2-4, with D perhaps matching TRBD2 (5 bases). Germline assignment: CDR1 SNHLY and CDR2 FYNNEI. With 6 bases removed from V and 7 bases from J, the gap between germline ends came to 28 bases. The CDR3 is 18 residues long. The CDR3 bases are TGTGCCAGCAGCGCCTCATCGTCGACTGGGGAGAGTGAGAACATTCAGTACTTC. It is translated as CASSASSSTGESENIQYF.

This clonotype was found a few times. This chain uses TRBV19 with TRBJ1-2; D possibly corresponds to TRBD1 (5 bases). The ends were cut back, 8 bases at V and 3 bases at J, with 10 bases in the middle. This CDR3 contains 12 residues. CDR1 is LNHDA, CDR2 SQIVND, per germline (reference sequence). The CDR3 region is CASGQGYYGYTF. The CDR3 nucleotides are TGTGCCAGTGGTCAGGGATACTATGGCTACACCTTC.

The chain links TRBV5-1 to TRBJ2-2, with D possibly matching TRBD2 (5 bases). V lost 2 bases and J lost 7, with 18 bases in between. Germline CDR1 is SGHRS and CDR2 is YFSETQ. This CDR3 has 16 residues. Here the CDR3 DNA reads TGCGCCAGCAGCTTCGTAGCGACGTTGGGTAGCGGGGAGCTGTTTTTT. Translating it yields CASSFVATLGSGELFF.

This clonotype showed up many times. The V call is TRBV18, the J call TRBJ1-1, with TRBD1 matching 8 bases. CDR1 and CDR2 from the germline V gene are KGHSH and LQKENI. This CDR3 comprises 13 residues. V was clipped by 3 bases and J by 6 bases; unmatched bases: 3. Here the CDR3 reads CASSPDRESEAFF. CDR3 nucleotide sequence: TGTGCCAGCTCACCGGACAGGGAGTCTGAAGCTTTCTTT.

V gene TRBV25-1 combines with J gene TRBJ2-1; 8 bases match TRBD1. Germline V lookup: CDR1 MGHDK, CDR2 SYGVNS. CDR3 size: 16 residues. With 4 bases clipped from V and 7 bases from J, the junction kept 12 bases outside the gene matches. CDR3 residues: CASSVGGQGALNEQFF. CDR3 DNA: TGTGCCAGCAGTGTGGGCGGGCAGGGGGCGTTGAATGAGCAGTTCTTC.

The J gene is TRBJ2-2, the V gene TRBV19; no reliable D call. The CDR3 consists of 16 residues. CDR1 is LNHDA, CDR2 SQIVND, per germline (reference sequence). V lost 9 bases, J lost 0 bases, and 17 bases lay in between. CDR3 sequence: CASLGPTYSNTGELFF. The CDR3 DNA is TGTGCCAGCTTAGGACCCACCTATTCGAACACCGGGGAGCTGTTTTTT.

At least ten counts were recorded for this clonotype. The genes are TRBV11-1 and TRBJ2-7; the match to TRBD1 covers 11 bases. The germline CDR1 and CDR2 sequences are SGHAT and FQDESV (reference sequence). This CDR3 region has 18 residues. With V trimmed by 6 bases and J by 5 bases, 18 bases remained unmatched. The CDR3 bases are TGTGCCAGCAGGCTCGGGACAGGGGGATTCGCTGGGTGCCACGAGCAGTACTTC. It encodes CASRLGTGGFAGCHEQYF.

This clonotype was observed a few times. This chain connects TRBV20-1 to TRBJ1-2; perhaps TRBD1 as D (5 bases). Germline V gene lookup returns CDR1 DFQATT and CDR2 SNEGSKA (reference sequence). V was pared by 5 bases and J by 8 bases, with 15 bases between. CDR3 length: 12 residues. The CDR3 sequence is CSAPRQGDGYTF. The CDR3 coding sequence is TGCAGTGCTCCTAGGCAGGGCGACGGCTACACCTTC.

This clonotype has at least ten counts. The chain couples TRBV20-1 to TRBJ2-3, with D unresolved. The CDR3 covers 14 residues. In germline, CDR1 is DFQATT, CDR2 SNEGSKA (reference sequence). Trimming stripped 6 bases from V and 4 bases from J, with 17 bases between. Here the CDR3 DNA reads TGCAGTGCATGGCCCGGATTTAACCCAGATACGCAGTATTTT. Translating gives CSAWPGFNPDTQYF.

About this clonotype itself: This sequence may be a read error, since a much larger clone differs from it by one base. This chain uses TRBV2 with TRBJ2-2; D possibly corresponds to TRBD1 (5 bases). Germline CDR1 is SNHLY and CDR2 is FYNNEI. The V end lost 2 bases, the J end lost 0 bases, and 10 bases lay between the germline ends. This CDR3 comprises 16 residues. CDR3 in DNA: TGTGCCAGCAGTGAACGGAAAGGGGCGAACACCGGGGAGCTGTTTTTT. This encodes CASSERKGANTGELFF.

This clonotype has a count of ten or more. The chain combines TRBV6-5 with TRBJ2-7, with TRBD1 as a possible D gene (5 bases). V dropped 0 bases and J dropped 0 bases, with 12 bases sitting between them. The CDR3 length is 16 residues. Germline loops: CDR1 MNHEY, CDR2 SVGAGI. The CDR3 region is CASSYSNHRYSYEQYF. The CDR3 DNA reads TGTGCCAGCAGTTACTCGAACCACAGGTACTCCTACGAGCAGTACTTC.

This clonotype appeared many times. This chain links TRBV7-9 with TRBJ1-2, with TRBD1 as a possible D gene (5 bases). This CDR3 comprises 13 residues. CDR1 and CDR2 (germline): SEHNR, FQNEAQ (reference sequence). The ends were cut back, 5 bases at V and 7 bases at J, with 14 bases in the middle. The CDR3 spells CASSLQGEGGYTF. The CDR3 DNA is TGTGCCAGCAGCCTCCAGGGTGAAGGTGGCTACACCTTC.

About this clonotype: A much larger clone lies a single base off, so this may be a read error. The chain carries TRBV14 and TRBJ2-3; 9 nucleotides align to TRBD2. Germline values: CDR1 SGHDN, CDR2 FVKESK. CDR3 length equals 16 residues. The J segment lost 6 bases and the V segment lost 4 bases, leaving 11 bases of the junction unmatched. The DNA for the CDR3 is TGTGCCAGCAGCCCTTTAGGGGCTAGCGGGGAGGATACGCAGTATTTT. Translated, it gives CASSPLGASGEDTQYF.

This clonotype has a handful of counts. CDR3 sequence: CASSRTSNEQFF. The DNA of the CDR3 is TGTGCCAGCAGCCGAACTAGCAATGAGCAGTTCTTC. V usage is TRBV16 and J usage is TRBJ2-1, with a possible D match to TRBD2 (5 bases). Trimming took off 4 bases at V and 6 bases at J, with 7 bases between the two ends. CDR3 length equals 12 residues. The germline V gene encodes CDR1 KGHSY and CDR2 FQNENV.

This clonotype was found many times. The chain joins TRBV7-3 to TRBJ2-1, with D unclear. Trimming stripped 6 bases from V and 3 bases from J, with 9 bases between. CDR1 is SGHTA and CDR2 is FQGTGA in the germline V gene. This CDR3 is built from 13 residues. The DNA for the CDR3 is TGTGCCAGCAGTAACGACAACTACAATGAGCAGTTCTTC. Translation gives CASSNDNYNEQFF.

This clonotype was detected ten times or more. The gene calls are TRBV9 and TRBJ2-3, with D perhaps given as TRBD1 or TRBD2 (7 bases each). V lost 3 bases, J lost 0 bases, and 14 bases lay in between. Germline CDR1 reads SGDLS; CDR2 reads YYNGEE. This CDR3 spans 16 amino acids. The CDR3 here is CASSAGGGASTDTQYF. The CDR3 DNA is TGTGCCAGCAGCGCAGGGGGGGGAGCTAGCACAGATACGCAGTATTTT.

This clonotype was seen ten or more times. This chain connects TRBV29-1 to TRBJ1-1; D is ambiguous. V lost 4 bases and J 1 base, leaving 16 bases between the germline ends. Germline lookup yields CDR1 SQVTM and CDR2 ANQGSEA. The CDR3 has 15 residues. As DNA, the CDR3 is TGCAGCGTTGTACTGGTCGGTCGGGGGAACACTGAAGCTTTCTTT. Its protein is CSVVLVGRGNTEAFF.